This paragraph reports one T cell receptor beta chain. Trimming took off 4 bases at V and 0 bases at J, with 13 bases between the two ends. Per the germline V gene, CDR1 is SQVTM and CDR2 is ANQGSEA. This CDR3 contains 15 residues. The data belong to a study of blood T cell repertoires in COVID-19. Overall study context: Italy, Spain and the United States were the sources of the convalescent and acute COVID-19 samples. PBMCs, B-cell-depleted T cells, or T cells were the source of the cDNA or gDNA that made up the material.

Original processing methods: The assay estimated nucleated cells by amplifying reference gene primers. The data were produced by immunoSEQ multiplex PCR, yet TCRdb's version contains in-frame clones alone and is incomplete. V and J calls and clone size are as listed in that table; D and trimming were resolved from the DNA. The sample consists of 130,000 to 150,000 clones, about 82% of them appearing once. Sequenced: peripheral blood. The rearrangement joins TRBV29-1 to TRBJ1-3; tentative D call: TRBD1 (5 bases). The receptor's source is a woman between 35 and 50 years old with active or convalescent COVID-19. CDR3 bases: TGCAGCGTTGTAGTAGTCGGGGGCTCTGGAAACACCATATATTTT. Protein sequence: CSVVVVGGSGNTIYF.